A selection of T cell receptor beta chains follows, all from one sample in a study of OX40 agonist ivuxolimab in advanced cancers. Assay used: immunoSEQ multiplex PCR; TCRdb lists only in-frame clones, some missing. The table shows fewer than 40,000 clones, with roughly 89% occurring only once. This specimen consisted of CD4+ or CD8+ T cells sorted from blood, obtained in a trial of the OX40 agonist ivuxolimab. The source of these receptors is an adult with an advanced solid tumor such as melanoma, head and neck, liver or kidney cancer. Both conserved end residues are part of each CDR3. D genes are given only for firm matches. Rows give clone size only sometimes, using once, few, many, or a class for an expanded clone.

CDR3aa: CASREGAVNTEAFF
CDR3nt: TGCGCCAGCAGGGAGGGGGCGGTGAACACTGAAGCTTTCTTT
abundance: -
j_gene: TRBJ1-1
v_gene: TRBV5-1
d_gene: TRBD1

CDR3aa: CASSPPHESEQFF
CDR3nt: TGTGCCAGCAGCCCTCCCCATGAGAGTGAGCAGTTCTTC
abundance: -
j_gene: TRBJ2-1
v_gene: TRBV11-2
d_gene: -

CDR3aa: CASSHGQGFYQETQYF
CDR3nt: TGCGCCAGCAGCCACGGACAGGGTTTTTACCAAGAGACCCAGTACTTC
abundance: -
j_gene: TRBJ2-5
v_gene: TRBV4-1
d_gene: TRBD1

CDR3aa: CASSHPGTGEVVDTEAFF
CDR3nt: TGCGCCAGCAGCCATCCCGGGACAGGGGAAGTTGTTGACACTGAAGCTTTCTTT
abundance: -
j_gene: TRBJ1-1
v_gene: TRBV4-1
d_gene: TRBD1

CDR3aa: CASSLVTRAGIGNKNIQYF
CDR3nt: TGTGCCAGCAGCTTAGTGACACGAGCGGGAATTGGTAACAAAAACATTCAGTACTTC
abundance: -
j_gene: TRBJ2-4
v_gene: TRBV7-9
d_gene: TRBD2

CDR3aa: CASSPTGGNSPLHF
CDR3nt: TGTGCCAGCAGCCCGACAGGGGGAAATTCACCCCTCCACTTT
abundance: -
j_gene: TRBJ1-6
v_gene: TRBV7-9
d_gene: TRBD1

CDR3aa: CASSDSRRRRLGYTF
CDR3nt: TGTGCCAGCAGCGATAGTAGGAGGCGACGTCTTGGCTACACCTTC
abundance: -
j_gene: TRBJ1-2
v_gene: TRBV9
d_gene: -

CDR3aa: CASSSGGGRRAYEQYF
CDR3nt: TGTGCCAGCAGCTCGGGGGGAGGGAGGAGGGCCTACGAGCAGTACTTC
abundance: once
j_gene: TRBJ2-7
v_gene: TRBV21-1
d_gene: -

CDR3aa: CASSLSYRDPYGYTF
CDR3nt: TGTGCCAGCAGTTTGTCTTACCGGGACCCCTATGGCTACACCTTC
abundance: few
j_gene: TRBJ1-2
v_gene: TRBV28
d_gene: -

CDR3aa: CAWSDQGTEAFF
CDR3nt: TGTGCCTGGTCGGATCAGGGGACTGAAGCTTTCTTT
abundance: -
j_gene: TRBJ1-1
v_gene: TRBV30
d_gene: -

CDR3aa: CASSQGTGGGTEAFF
CDR3nt: TGCGCCAGCAGCCAAGGGACAGGGGGTGGCACTGAAGCTTTCTTT
abundance: -
j_gene: TRBJ1-1
v_gene: TRBV4-3
d_gene: TRBD1

CDR3aa: CAWSSGDTDTQYF
CDR3nt: TGTGCCTGGAGTTCGGGAGATACGGATACGCAGTATTTT
abundance: -
j_gene: TRBJ2-3
v_gene: TRBV30
d_gene: -

CDR3aa: CASSAGRIQETQYF
CDR3nt: TGTGCCAGCAGCGCCGGGCGCATTCAAGAGACCCAGTACTTC
abundance: -
j_gene: TRBJ2-5
v_gene: TRBV9
d_gene: -

CDR3aa: CASTTILKLWETQYF
CDR3nt: TGTGCCAGCACTACCATTCTAAAGTTGTGGGAGACCCAGTACTTC
abundance: -
j_gene: TRBJ2-5
v_gene: TRBV28
d_gene: -